This record covers a single T cell receptor beta chain. The antigen is unknown. V lost 5 bases and J lost 9, with 15 bases in between. Germline V gives CDR1 SGHDT, CDR2 YYEEEE. CDR3 length: 13 amino acids. The sample comes from a study of cytomegalovirus exposure and HLA in healthy donors. General study results and limits: According to a later analysis, most TCR beta chains associated with CMV appeared HLA-restricted. In an earlier analysis, about 87% or about 30%: the productive usage of most TCR beta V segments. Sequencing likely generated an artifact that appeared as a cluster of highly shared sequence variants.

It was with 60 Vbeta and 13 Jbeta primers that the PCR ran. Data came from immunoSEQ multiplex PCR; TCRdb stores just in-frame clones and leaves some out. This table has under 200,000 clones, roughly four fifths appearing once. The chain employs TRBV5-6 and TRBJ1-5; the D gene is possibly TRBD1 (6 bases). Input material: PBMCs. The source of this sequence is a young woman in good health and CMV-seropositive. CDR3 DNA: TGTGCCAGCAGTACAGGGATATCAGGGCCCCAGCATTTT. Protein product: CASSTGISGPQHF.